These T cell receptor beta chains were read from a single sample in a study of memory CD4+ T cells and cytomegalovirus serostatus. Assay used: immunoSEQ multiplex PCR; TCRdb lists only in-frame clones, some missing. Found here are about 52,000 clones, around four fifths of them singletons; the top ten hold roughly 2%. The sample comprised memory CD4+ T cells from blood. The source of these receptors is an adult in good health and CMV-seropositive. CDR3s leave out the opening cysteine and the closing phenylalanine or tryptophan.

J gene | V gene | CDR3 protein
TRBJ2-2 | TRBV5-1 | ASSWTSGSPNTGELF
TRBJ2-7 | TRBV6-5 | ATRRKGRNHEQY
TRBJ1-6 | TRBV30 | AWRLRQASPLH
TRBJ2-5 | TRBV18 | ASSPDRGAGKTQY
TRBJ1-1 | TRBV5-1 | ASSLAEAYHTEAF
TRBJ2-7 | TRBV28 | ASREQGREQY
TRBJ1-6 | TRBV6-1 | ASSGDSNNSPLH
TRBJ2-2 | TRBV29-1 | SVGGLAGGVGELF
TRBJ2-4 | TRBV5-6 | ASSSVAGGAKNIQY
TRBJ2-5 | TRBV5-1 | ASSLEGSRGETQY
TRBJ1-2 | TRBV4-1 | ASSQDYVQGGVYGYT
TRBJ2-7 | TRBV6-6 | ASTYLNTGRAHEQY
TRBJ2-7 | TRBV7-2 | ASSLGLAGFSYEQY
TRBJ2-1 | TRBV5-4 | ASRGGAGGYEQF
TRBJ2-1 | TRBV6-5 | ASRYSSGGYNEQF
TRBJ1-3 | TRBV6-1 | ASSDRGNTIY
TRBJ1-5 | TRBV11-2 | ASSRGQNSNQPQH
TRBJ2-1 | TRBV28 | ASSLIWTLNEQF
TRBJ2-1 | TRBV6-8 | ASSSDRTSTEF
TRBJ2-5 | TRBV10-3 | ATKAMDREETQY
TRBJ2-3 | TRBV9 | ASSQAGGPVDTQY
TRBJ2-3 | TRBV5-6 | ASSQWGARLSTDTQY
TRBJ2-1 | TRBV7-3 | ASSLGLAGDSSYNEQF